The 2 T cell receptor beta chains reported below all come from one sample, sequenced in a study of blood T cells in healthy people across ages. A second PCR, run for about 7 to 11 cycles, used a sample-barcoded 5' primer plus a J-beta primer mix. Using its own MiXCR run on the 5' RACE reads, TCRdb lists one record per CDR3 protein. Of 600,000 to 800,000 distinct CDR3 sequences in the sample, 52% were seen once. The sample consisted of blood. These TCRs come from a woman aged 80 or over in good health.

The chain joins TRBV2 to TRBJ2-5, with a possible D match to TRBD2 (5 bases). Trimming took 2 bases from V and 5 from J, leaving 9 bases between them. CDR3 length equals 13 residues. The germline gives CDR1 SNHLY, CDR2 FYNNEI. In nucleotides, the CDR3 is TGTGCCAGCAGTGAACGGAGGTCTGAGACCCAGTACTTC. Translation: CASSERRSETQYF.

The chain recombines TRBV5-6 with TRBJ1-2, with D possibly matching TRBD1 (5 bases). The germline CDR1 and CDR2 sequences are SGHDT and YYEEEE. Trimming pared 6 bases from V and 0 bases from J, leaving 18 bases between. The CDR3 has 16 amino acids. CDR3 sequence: CASTPLGRSPNYGYTF. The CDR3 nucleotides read TGTGCCAGCACCCCTTTGGGACGCAGCCCTAACTATGGCTACACCTTC. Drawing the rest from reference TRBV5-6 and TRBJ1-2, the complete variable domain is DAGVTQSPTHLIKTRGQQVTLRCSPKSGHDTVSWYQQALGQGPQFIFQYYEEEERQRGNFPDRFSGHQFPNYSSELNVNALLLGDSALYLCASTPLGRSPNYGYTFGSGTRLTVV.